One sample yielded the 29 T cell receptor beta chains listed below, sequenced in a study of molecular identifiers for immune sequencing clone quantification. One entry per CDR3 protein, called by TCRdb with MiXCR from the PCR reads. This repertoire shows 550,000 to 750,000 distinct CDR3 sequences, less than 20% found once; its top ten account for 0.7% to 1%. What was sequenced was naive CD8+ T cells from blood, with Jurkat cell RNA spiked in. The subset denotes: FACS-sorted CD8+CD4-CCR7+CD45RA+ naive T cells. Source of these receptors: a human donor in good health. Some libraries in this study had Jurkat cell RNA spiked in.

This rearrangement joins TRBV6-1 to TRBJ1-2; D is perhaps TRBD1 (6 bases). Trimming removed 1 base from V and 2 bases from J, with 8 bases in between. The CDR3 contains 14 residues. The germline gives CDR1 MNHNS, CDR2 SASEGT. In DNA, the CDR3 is TGTGCCAGCAGTGAAGTAAGGGGGAACTATGGCTACACCTTC. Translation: CASSEVRGNYGYTF.

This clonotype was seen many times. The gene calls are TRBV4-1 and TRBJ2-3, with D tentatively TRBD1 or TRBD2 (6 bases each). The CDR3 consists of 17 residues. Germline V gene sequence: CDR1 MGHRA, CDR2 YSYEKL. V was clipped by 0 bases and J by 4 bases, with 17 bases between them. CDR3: CASSQDPGRGGADTQYF. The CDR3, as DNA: TGCGCCAGCAGCCAAGATCCGGGCAGGGGAGGTGCAGATACGCAGTATTTT.

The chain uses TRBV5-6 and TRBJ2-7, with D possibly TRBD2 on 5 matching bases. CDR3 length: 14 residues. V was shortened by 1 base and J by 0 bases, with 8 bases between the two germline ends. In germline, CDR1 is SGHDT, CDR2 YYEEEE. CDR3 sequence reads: CASSLSSNSYEQYF. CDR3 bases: TGTGCCAGCAGCTTGTCTAGCAACTCCTACGAGCAGTACTTC.

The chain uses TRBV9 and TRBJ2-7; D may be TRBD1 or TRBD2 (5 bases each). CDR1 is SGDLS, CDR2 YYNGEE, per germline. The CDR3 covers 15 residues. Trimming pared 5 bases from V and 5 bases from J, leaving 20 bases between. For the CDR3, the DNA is TGTGCCAGCAGAGGTAGAGGGGTGACAAGTGACGAGCAGTACTTC. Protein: CASRGRGVTSDEQYF.

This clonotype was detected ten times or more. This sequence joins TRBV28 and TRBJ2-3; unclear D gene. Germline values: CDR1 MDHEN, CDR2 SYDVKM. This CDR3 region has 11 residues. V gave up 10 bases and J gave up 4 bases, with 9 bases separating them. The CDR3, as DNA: TGTGCCACCGGGCCCGCAGATACGCAGTATTTT. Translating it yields CATGPADTQYF. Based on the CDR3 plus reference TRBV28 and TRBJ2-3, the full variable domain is DVKVTQSSRYLVKRTGEKVFLECVQDMDHENMFWYRQDPGLGLRLIYFSYDVKMKEKGDIPEGYSVSREKKERFSLILESASTNQTSMYLCATGPADTQYFGPGTRLTVL.

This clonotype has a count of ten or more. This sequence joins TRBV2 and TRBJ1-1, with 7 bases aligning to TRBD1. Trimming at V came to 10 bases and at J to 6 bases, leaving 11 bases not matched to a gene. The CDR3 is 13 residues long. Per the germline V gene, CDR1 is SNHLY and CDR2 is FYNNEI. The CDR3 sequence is CATEPTGAPEAFF. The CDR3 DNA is TGTGCCACCGAACCCACAGGGGCTCCTGAAGCTTTCTTT.

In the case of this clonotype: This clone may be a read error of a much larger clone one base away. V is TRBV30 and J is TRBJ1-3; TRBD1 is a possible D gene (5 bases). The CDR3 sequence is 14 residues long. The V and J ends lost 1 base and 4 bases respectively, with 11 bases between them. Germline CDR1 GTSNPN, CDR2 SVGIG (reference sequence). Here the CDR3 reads CAWSDGGFGNTIYF. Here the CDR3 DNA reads TGTGCCTGGAGTGATGGGGGTTTCGGAAACACCATATATTTT.

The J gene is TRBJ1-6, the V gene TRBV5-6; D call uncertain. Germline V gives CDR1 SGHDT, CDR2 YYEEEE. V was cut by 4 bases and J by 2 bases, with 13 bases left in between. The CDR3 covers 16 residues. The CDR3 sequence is CASSVEDGPYNSPLHF. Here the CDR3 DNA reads TGTGCCAGCAGCGTCGAGGATGGCCCCTATAATTCACCCCTCCACTTT.

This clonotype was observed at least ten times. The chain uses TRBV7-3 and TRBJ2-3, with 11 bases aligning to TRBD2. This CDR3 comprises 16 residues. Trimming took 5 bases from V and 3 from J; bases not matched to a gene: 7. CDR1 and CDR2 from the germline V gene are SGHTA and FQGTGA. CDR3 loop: CASSPTSGSVTDTQYF. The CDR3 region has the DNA TGTGCCAGCAGCCCCACTAGCGGGAGTGTAACAGATACGCAGTATTTT.

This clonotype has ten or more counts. This CDR3 is CASSPKGAGEQYF. As DNA, the CDR3 is TGTGCCAGCAGCCCGAAGGGGGCTGGAGAGCAGTACTTC. The V and J genes are TRBV9 and TRBJ2-7; 7 bases line up with TRBD1. This CDR3 has 13 amino acids. Germline CDR1 reads SGDLS; CDR2 reads YYNGEE. With V trimmed by 4 bases and J by 7 bases, 8 bases remained unmatched.

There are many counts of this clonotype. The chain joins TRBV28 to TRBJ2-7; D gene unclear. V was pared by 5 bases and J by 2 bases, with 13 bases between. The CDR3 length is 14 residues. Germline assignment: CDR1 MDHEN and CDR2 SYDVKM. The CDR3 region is CASSLPTTTYEQYF. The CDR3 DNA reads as TGTGCCAGCAGTCTGCCAACTACAACCTACGAGCAGTACTTC. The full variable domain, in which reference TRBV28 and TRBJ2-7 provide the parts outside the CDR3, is DVKVTQSSRYLVKRTGEKVFLECVQDMDHENMFWYRQDPGLGLRLIYFSYDVKMKEKGDIPEGYSVSREKKERFSLILESASTNQTSMYLCASSLPTTTYEQYFGPGTRLTVT.

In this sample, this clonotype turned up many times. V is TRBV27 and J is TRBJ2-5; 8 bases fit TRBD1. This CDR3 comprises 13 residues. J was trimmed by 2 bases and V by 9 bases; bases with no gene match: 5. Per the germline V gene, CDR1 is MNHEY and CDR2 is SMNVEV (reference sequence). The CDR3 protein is CARPGQGQETQYF. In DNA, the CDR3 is TGTGCCAGACCTGGACAGGGTCAAGAGACCCAGTACTTC.

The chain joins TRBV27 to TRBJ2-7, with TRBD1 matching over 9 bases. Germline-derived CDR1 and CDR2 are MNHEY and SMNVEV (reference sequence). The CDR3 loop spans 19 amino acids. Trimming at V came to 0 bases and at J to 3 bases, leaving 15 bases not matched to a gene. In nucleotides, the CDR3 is TGTGCCAGCAGTTTATCGAGGGAAATACAGGGGGCGAAGAGCTACGAGCAGTACTTC. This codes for CASSLSREIQGAKSYEQYF.

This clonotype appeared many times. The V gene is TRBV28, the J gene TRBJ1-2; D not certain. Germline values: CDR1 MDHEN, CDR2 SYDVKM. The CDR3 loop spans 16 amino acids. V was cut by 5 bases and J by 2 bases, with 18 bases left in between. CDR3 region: CASSPLSAQANYGYTF. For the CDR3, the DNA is TGTGCCAGCAGTCCCCTAAGTGCGCAGGCGAACTATGGCTACACCTTC.

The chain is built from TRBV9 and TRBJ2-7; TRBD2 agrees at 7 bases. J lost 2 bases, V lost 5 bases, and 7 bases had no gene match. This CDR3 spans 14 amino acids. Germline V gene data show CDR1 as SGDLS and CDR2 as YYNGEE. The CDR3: CASSLSGKAYEQYF. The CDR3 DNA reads TGTGCCAGCAGTTTAAGCGGGAAGGCCTACGAGCAGTACTTC.

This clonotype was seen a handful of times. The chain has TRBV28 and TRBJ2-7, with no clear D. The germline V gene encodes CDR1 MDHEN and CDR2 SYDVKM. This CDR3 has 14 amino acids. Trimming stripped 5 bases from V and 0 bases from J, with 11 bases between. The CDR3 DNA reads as TGTGCCAGCAGTCAACCACTCGGCTCCTACGAGCAGTACTTC. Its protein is CASSQPLGSYEQYF.

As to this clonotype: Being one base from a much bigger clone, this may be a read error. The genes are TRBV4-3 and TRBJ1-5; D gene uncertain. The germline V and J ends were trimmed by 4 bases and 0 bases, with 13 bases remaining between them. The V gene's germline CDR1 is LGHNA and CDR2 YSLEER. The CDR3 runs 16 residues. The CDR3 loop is CASSRDYQTSNQPQHF. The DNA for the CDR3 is TGCGCCAGCAGCCGAGATTATCAAACTAGCAATCAGCCCCAGCATTTT.

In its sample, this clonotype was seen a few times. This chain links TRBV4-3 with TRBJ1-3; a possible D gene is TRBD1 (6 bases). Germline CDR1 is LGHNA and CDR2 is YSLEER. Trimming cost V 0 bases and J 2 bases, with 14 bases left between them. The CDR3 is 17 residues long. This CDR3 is CASSQDRGGRPGNTIYF. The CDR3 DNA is TGCGCCAGCAGCCAAGATCGTGGGGGCAGGCCTGGAAACACCATATATTTT.

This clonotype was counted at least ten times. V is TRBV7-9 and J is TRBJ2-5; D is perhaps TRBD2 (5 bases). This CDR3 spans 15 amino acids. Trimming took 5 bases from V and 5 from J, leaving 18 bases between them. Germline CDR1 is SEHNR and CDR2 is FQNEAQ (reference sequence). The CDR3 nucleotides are TGTGCCAGCAGCACCCCACTAGTCTCGCAGGAGACCCAGTACTTC. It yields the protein CASSTPLVSQETQYF.

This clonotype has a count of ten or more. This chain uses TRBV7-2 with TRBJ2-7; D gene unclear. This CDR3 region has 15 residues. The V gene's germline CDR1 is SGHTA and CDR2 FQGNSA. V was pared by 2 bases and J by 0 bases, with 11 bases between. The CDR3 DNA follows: TGTGCCAGCAGCTTATCGGGTACGGACTCCTACGAGCAGTACTTC. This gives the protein CASSLSGTDSYEQYF. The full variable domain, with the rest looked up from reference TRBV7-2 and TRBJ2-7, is GAGVSQSPSNKVTEKGKDVELRCDPISGHTALYWYRQSLGQGLEFLIYFQGNSAPDKSGLPSDRFSAERTGGSVSTLTIQRTQQEDSAVYLCASSLSGTDSYEQYFGPGTRLTVT.

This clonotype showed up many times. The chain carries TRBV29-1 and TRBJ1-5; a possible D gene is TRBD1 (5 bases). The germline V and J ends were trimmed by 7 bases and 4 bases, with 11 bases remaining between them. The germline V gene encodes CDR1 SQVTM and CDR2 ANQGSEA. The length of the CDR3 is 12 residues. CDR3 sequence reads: CSAGEANQPQHF. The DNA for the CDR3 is TGCAGCGCGGGGGAAGCGAATCAGCCCCAGCATTTT.

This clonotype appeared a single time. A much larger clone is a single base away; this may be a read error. The chain's CDR3 is CSVESSGEGSYGQYF. CDR3 DNA sequence: TGCAGCGTTGAATCTAGCGGAGAGGGCTCCTACGGGCAGTACTTC. V is TRBV29-1 and J is TRBJ2-7; 7 positions match TRBD2. The CDR3 sequence is 15 residues long. CDR1 and CDR2 (germline): SQVTM, ANQGSEA.

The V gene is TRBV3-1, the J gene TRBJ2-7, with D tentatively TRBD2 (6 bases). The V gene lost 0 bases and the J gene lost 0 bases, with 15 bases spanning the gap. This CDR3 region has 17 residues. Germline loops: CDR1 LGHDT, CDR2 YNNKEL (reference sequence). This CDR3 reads CASSQDTRREFSYEQYF. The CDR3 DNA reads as TGTGCCAGCAGCCAAGATACCCGGCGGGAATTCTCCTACGAGCAGTACTTC.

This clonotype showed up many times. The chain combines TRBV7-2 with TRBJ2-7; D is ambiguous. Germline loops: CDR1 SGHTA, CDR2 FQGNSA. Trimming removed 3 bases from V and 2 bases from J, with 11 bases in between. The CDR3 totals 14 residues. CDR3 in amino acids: CASSFMGNPYEQYF. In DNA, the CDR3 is TGTGCCAGCAGCTTCATGGGAAACCCCTACGAGCAGTACTTC.

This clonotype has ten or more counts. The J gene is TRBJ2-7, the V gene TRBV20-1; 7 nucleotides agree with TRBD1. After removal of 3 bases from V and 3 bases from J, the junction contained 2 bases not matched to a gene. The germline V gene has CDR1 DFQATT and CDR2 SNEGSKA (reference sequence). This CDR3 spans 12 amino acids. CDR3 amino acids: CSASPGGYEQYF. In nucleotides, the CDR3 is TGCAGTGCTAGTCCAGGGGGCTACGAGCAGTACTTC.

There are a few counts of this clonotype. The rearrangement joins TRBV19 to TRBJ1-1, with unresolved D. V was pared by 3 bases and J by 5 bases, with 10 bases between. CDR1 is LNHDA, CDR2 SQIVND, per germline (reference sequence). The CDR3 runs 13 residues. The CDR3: CASSISPGTEAFF. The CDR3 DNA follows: TGTGCCAGTAGTATTTCCCCGGGGACTGAAGCTTTCTTT.

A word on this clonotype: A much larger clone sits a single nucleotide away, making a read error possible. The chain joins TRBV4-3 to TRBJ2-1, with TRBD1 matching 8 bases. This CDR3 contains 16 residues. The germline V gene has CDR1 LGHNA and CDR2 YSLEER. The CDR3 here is CASSQDRDRSGNGQFF. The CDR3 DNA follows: TGCGCCAGCAGCCAAGATCGGGACAGGTCCGGCAATGGGCAGTTCTTC.

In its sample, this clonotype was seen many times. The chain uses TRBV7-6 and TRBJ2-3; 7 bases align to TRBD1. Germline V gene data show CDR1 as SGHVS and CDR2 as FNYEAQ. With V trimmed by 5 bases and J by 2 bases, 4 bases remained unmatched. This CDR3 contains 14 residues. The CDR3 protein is CASSPGQPTDTQYF. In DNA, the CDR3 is TGTGCCAGCAGCCCGGGACAGCCCACAGATACGCAGTATTTT.

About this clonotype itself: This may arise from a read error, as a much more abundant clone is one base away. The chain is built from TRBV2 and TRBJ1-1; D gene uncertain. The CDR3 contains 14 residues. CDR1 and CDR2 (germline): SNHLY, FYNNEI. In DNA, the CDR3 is TGTGCCAGCAGTGAAGTGAGGACTCTTGCTGATGCTTTCTTT. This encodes CASSEVRTLADAFF. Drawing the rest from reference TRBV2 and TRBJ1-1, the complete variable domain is EPEVTQTPSHQVTQMGQEVILRCVPISNHLYFYWYRQILGQKVEFLVSFYNNEISEKSEIFDDQFSVERPDGSNFTLKIRSTKLEDSAMYFCASSEVRTLADAFFGQGTRLTVV.